This T cell receptor beta chain came from a study of OX40 agonist ivuxolimab in advanced cancers. Study results and limitations: Low normalized T-cell clonal expansion was additionally recorded for some nonresponders.

In regard to this clone: Its target is unknown.

CDR3 length equals 15 residues. Germline trimming cut 0 bases from V and 5 bases from J; bases unmatched to any gene: 5. Germline loops: CDR1 SGHKS, CDR2 YYEKEE (reference sequence). TCRdb keeps only in-frame clones here, not all; method: immunoSEQ multiplex PCR. This table holds fewer than 50,000 clones, 92% found once. The source was CD4+ or CD8+ T cells sorted from blood, collected in a trial of the OX40 agonist ivuxolimab. The chain carries TRBV5-5 and TRBJ2-5, with TRBD2 matching 9 bases. The TCR was taken from an adult with an advanced solid tumor such as melanoma, head and neck, liver or kidney cancer. The CDR3 DNA sequence: TGTGCCAGCAGCTTGGTAGCGGGAGCGCTTGAGACCCAGTACTTC. Protein sequence: CASSLVAGALETQYF.